These T cell receptor beta chains were read from a single sample in a study of human T cells and chemical hapten exposure. A single record per CDR3 protein comes from TCRdb applying MiXCR to the RACE reads. The sample lists 100,000 to 150,000 distinct CDR3 sequences, approximately 15% seen once, with roughly 2.8% in the top ten. This specimen consisted of whole blood, obtained in connection with sensitization to the hapten diphenylcyclopropenone (DPC). The source of these receptors is a woman younger than 35 with alopecia areata. Some clones in this sample may be carry-over from other donors' samples. CDR3s include the opening cysteine and the closing phenylalanine or tryptophan. Each record gives: clone size, CDR3 length, D gene, J gene, V gene, CDR3 DNA, CDR3 protein. A D gene is named only where the DNA matches it firmly. Size is omitted from some rows. Given values are once, few, many or a class for expanded clones.

>few|15|.|TRBJ1-3|TRBV29-1
TGCAGCGCCGACCTCGCAGGGAAACCTGGAAACACCATATATTTT
CSADLAGKPGNTIYF
>many|15|.|TRBJ1-1|TRBV6-2/TRBV6-3
TGTGCCAGCAGCCCCCATGGGAGGGTTTACACTGAAGCTTTCTTT
CASSPHGRVYTEAFF
>few|15|TRBD1|TRBJ1-2|TRBV12-3/TRBV12-4
TGTGCCAGCAGTAGCGGGACAGGGGGGTACTATGGCTACACCTTC
CASSSGTGGYYGYTF
>many|14|.|TRBJ2-4|TRBV18
TGTGCCAGCTCACCAGAGGAAGCCAAAAACATTCAGTACTTC
CASSPEEAKNIQYF
>few|15|.|TRBJ1-1|TRBV12-3/TRBV12-4
TGTGCCAGCAGTTCCAGGGTATCCCCTGACACTGAAGCTTTCTTT
CASSSRVSPDTEAFF
>few|15|.|TRBJ2-1|TRBV5-4
TGTGCCAGCAGCTTGGACACCAGCTCCTACAATGAGCAGTTCTTC
CASSLDTSSYNEQFF
>.|14|.|TRBJ2-1|TRBV30
TGTGCCTGGGGGGACACTAGCTCCTACAATGAGCAGTTCTTC
CAWGDTSSYNEQFF
>few|15|.|TRBJ2-7|TRBV14
TGTGCCAGCAGCCAAGATGAGAAAGACTCCTACGAGCAGTACTTC
CASSQDEKDSYEQYF
>few|15|.|TRBJ1-5|TRBV20-1
TGCAGTGCCCCCAGCACATCCACTAGCAATCAGCCCCAGCATTTT
CSAPSTSTSNQPQHF
>few|14|TRBD1|TRBJ2-7|TRBV29-1
TGCAGCGTTGCTTCCCTTGACAGGGGAAACGAGCAGTACTTC
CSVASLDRGNEQYF
>.|14|.|TRBJ1-1|TRBV29-1
TGCAGCGTTGAATTCGGCAGGGGGAACACTGAAGCTTTCTTT
CSVEFGRGNTEAFF
>few|15|.|TRBJ2-5|TRBV12-3/TRBV12-4
TGTGCCAGCACTCCCGGGGGAATCGGAGTGGAGACCCAGTACTTC
CASTPGGIGVETQYF
>many|15|.|TRBJ2-5|TRBV11-2
TGTGCCAGCAGCTTAATGGGGCACCTCCAAGAGACCCAGTACTTC
CASSLMGHLQETQYF
>many|15|TRBD1|TRBJ1-1|TRBV29-1
TGCAGCGTTGAACCAAGGACAGGGGCTAACACTGAAGCTTTCTTT
CSVEPRTGANTEAFF
>few|15|.|TRBJ2-3|TRBV15
TGTGCCACCAGCAGTGGCGGGGATAGCACAGATACGCAGTATTTT
CATSSGGDSTDTQYF
>once|14|TRBD1|TRBJ1-6|TRBV11-2
TGTGCCAGCAGCTTAGATCTAGGGGGCTCACCCCTCCACTTT
CASSLDLGGSPLHF
>.|16|.|TRBJ1-2|TRBV18
TGTGCCAGCTCACCACCGGGGGGGCCAGCTAACTATGGCTACACCTTC
CASSPPGGPANYGYTF
>.|17|TRBD1|TRBJ2-7|TRBV20-1
TGCAGTGCTAGAGAGGATCGGACAGGCCCTAACTCCTACGAGCAGTACTTC
CSAREDRTGPNSYEQYF
>many|13|.|TRBJ1-1|TRBV29-1
TGCAGCGTTGAAAGAGGGAGGAATACTGAAGCTTTCTTT
CSVERGRNTEAFF
>many|12|.|TRBJ2-5|TRBV11-2
TGTGCCAGCAGCTCCCTCTGGGAGACCCAGTACTTC
CASSSLWETQYF
>many|17|.|TRBJ1-6|TRBV6-6
TGTGCCAGCAGTTACTACGCCGCAGGGAGGGGTGACTCACCCCTCCACTTT
CASSYYAAGRGDSPLHF
>few|17|TRBD2|TRBJ2-4|TRBV5-1
TGCGCCAGCAGCTCCTCTAGCGGGGGAGGAGCCAAAAACATTCAGTACTTC
CASSSSSGGGAKNIQYF
>few|13|TRBD1|TRBJ1-1|TRBV12-3/TRBV12-4
TGTGCCAGCAGCATCCAGGAGGGACAGAAAGCTTTCTTT
CASSIQEGQKAFF
>.|15|.|TRBJ1-6|TRBV2
TGTGCCAGCAGTGAAGGCCTTGGAAATAATTCACCCCTCCACTTT
CASSEGLGNNSPLHF
>few|13|.|TRBJ2-3|TRBV7-2
TGTGCCAGCAGCGCCCCGGAGACAGATACGCAGTATTTT
CASSAPETDTQYF
>few|13|TRBD2|TRBJ2-1|TRBV11-3
TGTGCCAGCAGCCAAGGGACTAGCTCTGAGCAGTTCTTC
CASSQGTSSEQFF
>many|14|TRBD2|TRBJ2-5|TRBV25-1
TGTGCCAGCAGTGGGTACGGGAGGCAAGAGACCCAGTACTTC
CASSGYGRQETQYF
>few|14|TRBD1|TRBJ2-7|TRBV7-2
TGTGCCAGCAGCTCCGGGACAGGGGAGTACGAGCAGTACTTC
CASSSGTGEYEQYF
>.|16|.|TRBJ1-3|TRBV9
TGTGCCAGCAGCGTAGATAAGCGGGACTCTGGAAACACCATATATTTT
CASSVDKRDSGNTIYF
>.|14|.|TRBJ2-7|TRBV3-1
TGTGCCAGCAGACAGGACAGTTTCCCCTACGAGCAGTACTTC
CASRQDSFPYEQYF
>.|14|TRBD1|TRBJ1-2|TRBV9
TGTGCCAGCAGCGTGATGGACAGGTTCTATGGCTACACCTTC
CASSVMDRFYGYTF
>.|16|.|TRBJ1-3|TRBV4-1
TGCGCCAGCAGCCAAGCCACAGGATCCTCTGGAAACACCATATATTTT
CASSQATGSSGNTIYF
>few|13|.|TRBJ2-7|TRBV20-1
TGCAGTGCTACCACCCTAGATTCGTACGAGCAGTACTTC
CSATTLDSYEQYF
>many|11|.|TRBJ2-5|TRBV11-1
TGTGCCAGCAGCGATCAAGAGACCCAGTACTTC
CASSDQETQYF
>.|15|TRBD1|TRBJ2-1|TRBV7-2
TGTGCCAGCAGCTTAGGTCGGGACAGAGACAATGAGCAGTTCTTC
CASSLGRDRDNEQFF
>once|15|TRBD2|TRBJ2-1|TRBV7-9
TGTGCCAGCAGAAAGTCGGGGGGCTCCTACAATGAGCAGTTCTTC
CASRKSGGSYNEQFF
>many|15|.|TRBJ2-1|TRBV7-6
TGTGCCAGCAGCCCCGAGGCAGCCCCTTACAATGAGCAGTTCTTC
CASSPEAAPYNEQFF
>.|14|TRBD2|TRBJ2-5|TRBV10-1
TGCGCCAGCAGTGAGTCGGGACTAGCGGGGGGCCTGTCCTTC
CASSESGLAGGLSF
>few|14|TRBD1|TRBJ2-1|TRBV7-8
TGTGCCAGCAGCACGCCTGACAGGGCCAATGAGCAGTTCTTC
CASSTPDRANEQFF
>many|15|TRBD1|TRBJ1-4|TRBV4-1
TGCGCCAGCAGCCAAGGGGACAGGGATAATGAAAAACTGTTTTTT
CASSQGDRDNEKLFF
>few|15|TRBD1|TRBJ1-5|TRBV28
TGTGCCAGCAGGGGGACAGGGGGCGCTGGACAGCCCCAGCATTTT
CASRGTGGAGQPQHF
>.|16|.|TRBJ1-4|TRBV12-3/TRBV12-4
TGTGCCAGCAGTTTAGCGGGGAGGGGCTTACGAGAAAAACTGTTTTTT
CASSLAGRGLREKLFF
>many|12|.|TRBJ1-2|TRBV6-5
TGTGCCAGCACCATGGGAACGTATGGCTACACCTTC
CASTMGTYGYTF
>.|13|.|TRBJ1-1|TRBV29-1
TGCAGCGTTCAAGACAGGATGAACACTGAAGCTTTCTTT
CSVQDRMNTEAFF